This TCR beta chain was identified in a study of shared clonotypes between healthy human individuals. General study results and limits: Rarefaction exposed incomplete sorted-subset sequencing despite large depth.

Looked up from germline, CDR1 is MGHRA and CDR2 is YSYEKL. This CDR3 region has 17 residues. The V end lost 0 bases, the J end lost 0 bases, and 12 bases lay between the germline ends. CD45RA-negative memory and CD45RA+ naive subsets were split from the CD4+ cells. Replicate PCRs from sorted subsets contained around 190 ng DNA, which is around 30,000 T cell genomes. Profiling relied on immunoSEQ multiplex PCR, and the TCRdb table lists in-frame clones only, not all of them. The sample shows 2,100,000 or so clones, nearly 97% of them seen only once. About this clone: Its antigen is as yet unknown.

The sample consisted of naive CD4+ T cells sorted from blood. Subset noted: CD45RA+ positively selected. The clonotype originates from a man between 18 and 29 years old in good health. The chain links TRBV4-1 to TRBJ1-3; no firm D call. The CDR3, as DNA: TGCGCCAGCAGCCAAGACGGAAGGCGGAGCTCTGGAAACACCATATATTTT. Protein product: CASSQDGRRSSGNTIYF.